This T cell receptor beta chain originates from a study of identical twins. CDR3 length equals 15 residues. The germline V gene has CDR1 SGHVS and CDR2 FQNEAQ. V shed 5 bases and J shed 7 bases, with 20 bases lying between them. MiXCR, run by TCRdb on the 5' RACE reads, gives a single entry per CDR3 protein. The table records about 250,000 distinct CDR3 sequences, approximately 7.3% of them present only once. This sample also appeared in a second study, on yellow fever vaccine responses in identical twins.

Specimen: CD8+ T cells sorted from blood. The chain employs TRBV7-8 and TRBJ1-1; D not resolved. This sequence was found in a woman under 30 in good health. The CDR3 reads CASSLGGQFDFEAFF. The DNA of the CDR3 is TGTGCCAGCAGCCTAGGAGGGCAGTTCGATTTTGAAGCTTTCTTT.